These 26 T cell receptor beta chains came from one sample sequenced in a study of blood T cell repertoires in COVID-19. Assay: immunoSEQ multiplex PCR; the TCRdb copy retains only in-frame clones and omits some. The repertoire holds about 190,000 clones, with approximately 87% as singletons. The sample consisted of peripheral blood. Receptors originate from an older woman with COVID-19, enrolled during active disease.

The gene calls are TRBV18 and TRBJ1-1; 8 nucleotides align to TRBD1. The ends lost 3 bases at V and 5 bases at J; junction bases unmatched: 8. CDR3 length: 15 amino acids. The germline V gene encodes CDR1 KGHSH and CDR2 LQKENI. The CDR3 DNA reads as TGTGCCAGCTCACCCCAGGGGGCCACGGGGACTGAAGCTTTCTTT. Its protein product is CASSPQGATGTEAFF. Combining the CDR3 with reference TRBV18 and TRBJ1-1 gives the whole variable domain NAGVMQNPRHLVRRRGQEARLRCSPMKGHSHVYWYRQLPEEGLKFMVYLQKENIIDESGMPKERFSAEFPKEGPSILRIQQVVRGDSAAYFCASSPQGATGTEAFFGQGTRLTVV.

The chain combines TRBV2 with TRBJ1-2; TRBD1 aligns across 10 bases. Germline trimming cut 6 bases from V and 7 bases from J; bases unmatched to any gene: 14. The CDR3 runs 16 residues. Germline V lookup: CDR1 SNHLY, CDR2 FYNNEI. CDR3 loop: CASSQQTGGAYGGYTF. The CDR3 DNA follows: TGTGCCAGCAGCCAACAGACAGGGGGCGCGTACGGTGGCTACACCTTC.

The J gene is TRBJ1-1, the V gene TRBV13, with 7 bases matching TRBD1. Germline trimming cut 5 bases from V and 1 base from J; bases unmatched to any gene: 4. The CDR3 spans 14 residues. Per the germline V gene, CDR1 is PRHDT and CDR2 is FYEKMQ (reference sequence). CDR3 region: CASSINRGNTEAFF. CDR3 coding DNA: TGTGCCAGCAGCATTAACAGGGGGAACACTGAAGCTTTCTTT. The whole variable domain, filled in from reference TRBV13 and TRBJ1-1, reads AAGVIQSPRHLIKEKRETATLKCYPIPRHDTVYWYQQGPGQDPQFLISFYEKMQSDKGSIPDRFSAQQFSDYHSELNMSSLELGDSALYFCASSINRGNTEAFFGQGTRLTVV.

This clone was seen ten or more times. This sequence joins TRBV29-1 and TRBJ2-7; D is perhaps TRBD1 (5 bases). There are 11 residues in the CDR3. V shed 5 bases and J shed 5 bases, with 10 bases lying between them. Germline lookup yields CDR1 SQVTM and CDR2 ANQGSEA. CDR3 residues: CSVSTVDEQYF. CDR3 in DNA: TGCAGCGTTTCGACAGTCGACGAGCAGTACTTC.

This clone occurred once. The V call is TRBV7-3, the J call TRBJ1-2, with D possibly matching TRBD1 (6 bases). The V end lost 6 bases, the J end lost 7 bases, and 15 bases lay between the germline ends. CDR3 size: 13 residues. From germline, CDR1 is SGHTA and CDR2 FQGTGA. In DNA form, the CDR3 reads TGTGCCAGCAGTCCAAACAGGGAGGGTGGCTACACCTTC. Residues: CASSPNREGGYTF.

V and J are TRBV29-1 and TRBJ1-2; no clear D gene. CDR1 is SQVTM and CDR2 is ANQGSEA in the germline V gene. The CDR3 runs 13 residues. Trimming left V 0 bases short and J 1 base short, with 6 bases between. Here the CDR3 DNA reads TGCAGCGTTGAAGAGACGGGTAACTATGGCTACACCTTC. It encodes CSVEETGNYGYTF.

This chain uses TRBV28 with TRBJ2-5; D unresolved. Trimming cost V 3 bases and J 0 bases, with 8 bases left between them. There are 14 residues in the CDR3. Germline V gene data show CDR1 as MDHEN and CDR2 as SYDVKM. CDR3 in DNA: TGTGCCAGCAGTTTTTCAGTTGACCAAGAGACCCAGTACTTC. Amino acid sequence: CASSFSVDQETQYF.

In this sample, this clone turned up once. The chain uses TRBV6-2 or TRBV6-3 and TRBJ2-3, with 8 positions matching TRBD2. Looked up from germline, CDR1 is MNHEY and CDR2 is SVGEGT. V was clipped by 0 bases and J by 5 bases; unmatched bases: 4. The CDR3 covers 15 residues. CDR3 in amino acids: CASSYSAGAGDTQYF. The CDR3 DNA follows: TGTGCCAGCAGTTACTCAGCGGGAGCAGGAGATACGCAGTATTTT.

The CDR3 protein is CASSLNPADTQYF. The CDR3 region has the DNA TGTGCCAGCAGCTTGAATCCAGCAGATACGCAGTATTTT. The chain has TRBV11-3 and TRBJ2-3; the D is unclear. Germline-derived CDR1 and CDR2 are SGHNT and YENEEA. The CDR3 extends over 13 amino acids. Trimming removed 3 bases at V and 4 bases at J, with 8 bases between.

V is TRBV18 and J is TRBJ1-2; 12 bases agree with TRBD1. The CDR3 is 15 residues long. CDR1 KGHSH and CDR2 LQKENI come from the germline V gene. V was pared by 3 bases and J by 7 bases, with 6 bases of the junction left unmatched. CDR3 coding DNA: TGTGCCAGCTCACCCAGGGACAGGGGGCAAGGTGGCTACACCTTC. Translated, it gives CASSPRDRGQGGYTF.

The rearrangement links TRBV10-3 to TRBJ1-1; D is perhaps TRBD1 (6 bases). Per the germline V gene, CDR1 is ENHRY and CDR2 is SYGVKD. The CDR3 runs to 13 residues. Trimming took 4 bases from V and 5 from J, leaving 11 bases between them. The CDR3 protein is CAISGSGATEAFF. CDR3 in DNA: TGTGCCATCAGTGGGTCAGGGGCTACTGAAGCTTTCTTT.

The rearrangement joins TRBV3-1 (or the pseudogene TRBV3-2) to TRBJ2-3; TRBD2 aligns across 9 bases. Germline lookup yields CDR1 LGHDT and CDR2 YNNKEL (reference sequence). The CDR3 totals 13 residues. The J segment lost 0 bases and the V segment lost 9 bases, leaving 1 base of the junction unmatched. CDR3 DNA sequence: TGTGCCAGTACTAGCGGGAGCACAGATACGCAGTATTTT. The encoded protein is CASTSGSTDTQYF.

V and J are TRBV11-1 and TRBJ1-1, with TRBD1 matching over 7 bases. V lost 5 bases, J lost 5 bases, and 5 bases stayed unmatched. Germline V gene lookup returns CDR1 SGHAT and CDR2 FQDESV (reference sequence). The CDR3 is 13 residues long. The CDR3 DNA is TGTGCCAGCAGCCTAAACAGGGGAACTGAAGCTTTCTTT. Protein product: CASSLNRGTEAFF.

The chain employs TRBV7-9 and TRBJ2-5; 7 bases align to TRBD1. There are 13 residues in the CDR3. CDR1 is SEHNR, CDR2 FQNEAQ, per germline (reference sequence). V gave up 7 bases and J gave up 1 base; unmatched junction bases: 3. CDR3 sequence (DNA): TGTGCCAGCACCCGGGACAGCCAAGAGACCCAGTACTTC. Protein: CASTRDSQETQYF.

The V gene is TRBV5-1, the J gene TRBJ2-7; D is unresolved. In germline, CDR1 is SGHRS, CDR2 YFSETQ. This CDR3 has 13 amino acids. V lost 0 bases, J lost 2 bases, and 6 bases lay in between. The DNA for the CDR3 is TGCGCCAGCAGCTTGGAGGCGGCCTACGAGCAGTACTTC. It specifies CASSLEAAYEQYF.

This clone was detected a few times. The chain couples TRBV30 to TRBJ1-3; the match to TRBD1 covers 9 bases. The J segment lost 0 bases and the V segment lost 7 bases, leaving 4 bases of the junction unmatched. The germline V gene encodes CDR1 GTSNPN and CDR2 SVGIG (reference sequence). The CDR3 totals 14 residues. CDR3: CASDRGFSGNTIYF. For the CDR3, the DNA is TGTGCCTCGGACAGGGGCTTCTCTGGAAACACCATATATTTT.

The chain employs TRBV27 and TRBJ2-7; D remains ambiguous. CDR1 MNHEY and CDR2 SMNVEV come from the germline V gene (reference sequence). Trimming shortened V by 1 base and J by 2 bases, and 6 bases separated the two germline ends. This CDR3 contains 13 residues. The CDR3 DNA is TGTGCCAGCAGTTTATTTCCCACCTACGAGCAGTACTTC. It yields the protein CASSLFPTYEQYF.

This chain joins TRBV21-1 and TRBJ1-5; TRBD1 reflects the table's D call only, with no check against the DNA. TRBV21-1 has pseudogene status. This CDR3 comprises 17 residues. CDR3 in DNA: TGTGCCAGCAGCAGCCAGAGGGGGACAGGCGGGGGTCAGCCCCAGCATTTT. It yields the protein CASSSQRGTGGGQPQHF.

This CDR3 reads CASSPLQGGSGELFF. CDR3 bases: TGTGCCAGCAGCCCACTACAGGGGGGAAGCGGGGAGCTGTTTTTT. The chain carries TRBV7-8 and TRBJ2-2; TRBD1 agrees at 8 bases. In germline, CDR1 is SGHVS, CDR2 FQNEAQ. The trim removed 5 bases at V and 7 bases at J, leaving 9 bases unmatched. This CDR3 is built from 15 residues.

The rearrangement joins TRBV30 to TRBJ1-1; D possibly corresponds to TRBD1 (6 bases). Germline V gene data show CDR1 as GTSNPN and CDR2 as SVGIG (reference sequence). The germline V and J ends were trimmed by 2 bases and 1 base, with 11 bases remaining between them. This CDR3 comprises 14 residues. CDR3 sequence (DNA): TGTGCCTGGAGTAACGGACAGTCGAACACTGAAGCTTTCTTT. Protein product: CAWSNGQSNTEAFF.

V is TRBV18 and J is TRBJ2-1, with a possible D match to TRBD1 (6 bases). CDR1 is KGHSH, CDR2 LQKENI, per germline. V was shortened by 1 base and J by 1 base, with 17 bases between the two germline ends. The CDR3 spans 18 residues. The CDR3 here is CASSPRQGRPESYNEQFF. In DNA, the CDR3 is TGTGCCAGCTCACCACGGCAGGGGCGCCCCGAGTCCTACAATGAGCAGTTCTTC.

The CDR3 DNA follows: TGTGCCAGCAGCAAAGACCGAAGAATGGGCAACTCCTACGAGCAGTACTTC. As protein: CASSKDRRMGNSYEQYF. The chain has TRBV21-1 and TRBJ2-7; the table assigns TRBD1, which was not confirmed against the DNA. TRBV21-1 is a recognized pseudogene. The CDR3 length is 17 residues.

The chain couples TRBV19 to TRBJ2-3; weak D call: TRBD2 (6 bases). Trimming left V 4 bases short and J 3 bases short, with 8 bases between. Germline CDR1 and CDR2: LNHDA and SQIVND (reference sequence). The length of the CDR3 is 13 residues. As DNA, the CDR3 is TGTGCCAGTAGTAGGGGGGTTACAGATACGCAGTATTTT. It yields the protein CASSRGVTDTQYF.

V and J are TRBV4-3 and TRBJ2-2; D is undetermined. CDR3 size: 13 residues. The germline V and J ends were trimmed by 2 bases and 6 bases, with 7 bases remaining between them. Germline-derived CDR1 and CDR2 are LGHNA and YSLEER. The CDR3 bases are TGCGCCAGCAGCCAACTTGGAGCCGGGGAGCTGTTTTTT. It specifies CASSQLGAGELFF.

This clone appeared a single time. The chain joins TRBV6-5 to TRBJ1-5, with 8 positions matching TRBD1. J lost 7 bases, V lost 6 bases, and 8 bases had no gene match. The CDR3 is made up of 14 amino acids. Germline V CDR1 and CDR2: MNHEY, SVGAGI. This CDR3 is CASSAGGEGQPQHF. The CDR3 DNA reads TGTGCCAGCAGCGCAGGGGGCGAGGGCCAGCCCCAGCATTTT.

The chain recombines TRBV4-3 with TRBJ2-6; D unclear. Germline V lookup: CDR1 LGHNA, CDR2 YSLEER. The V gene lost 0 bases and the J gene lost 0 bases, with 6 bases spanning the gap. The CDR3 loop spans 16 amino acids. The CDR3 nucleotides read TGCGCCAGCAGCCAAGAGGTCGGCTCTGGGGCCAACGTCCTGACTTTC. Translated, it gives CASSQEVGSGANVLTF.